This entry concerns a single T cell receptor (beta chain). Its matching antigen is unknown. These data belong to a study of T cell responses to AZD1222 COVID-19 vaccine. The study, taken as a whole, reports: Distributed over spike, vaccine-associated CD4 TCRs predominated at 160-218 and 743-854. Sampling captured repertoires only after the peak T cell response. Among the donors, most were white British and more were female, and clonal diversity was possibly underestimated.

This table comes from immunoSEQ multiplex PCR, and its TCRdb copy is limited to in-frame clones, with some not included. This table has about 130,000 clones, roughly 92% appearing once. After removal of 0 bases from V and 10 bases from J, the junction contained 14 bases not matched to a gene. The CDR3 extends over 17 amino acids. Germline assignment: CDR1 LGHNA and CDR2 YSLEER. The chain joins TRBV4-3 to TRBJ2-1; 8 bases fit TRBD2. Sequencing was performed on peripheral blood, taken 28 days after the second AZD1222 dose. This receptor was identified in an adult who received the AZD1222 COVID-19 vaccine. In DNA, the CDR3 is TGCGCCAGCAGCCAAGATTCCCCCGGGGGGGCAAATAGGGAGCAGTTCTTC. Protein sequence: CASSQDSPGGANREQFF.